What follows is one TCR beta chain and its context. Its target is not known. Use of 60 Vbeta and 13 Jbeta primers characterized the PCR. Libraries were prepared by immunoSEQ multiplex PCR; TCRdb keeps only in-frame clonotypes and omits some of them. Of 120,000 or so clones in the sample, around 82% are singletons; the top ten hold 1.2%. This entry is derived from a study of cytomegalovirus exposure and HLA in healthy donors. The CDR3 contains 14 residues. V dropped 2 bases and J dropped 7; count of bases not matched to a gene: 6. Germline assignment: CDR1 GTSNPN and CDR2 SVGIG (reference sequence). General observations from the study: Relative to the roughly 640-donor mean, N-insertions were reportedly fewer in an Asian-associated ancestry cluster in a later analysis.

This clonotype originated in a female donor in good health and CMV-seronegative. Sequencing was done on a sample of PBMCs. The V call is TRBV30, the J call TRBJ1-5; 9 bases map to TRBD1. The CDR3 DNA is TGTGCCTGGAGTCGGGACAGGGAGGTACAGCCCCAGCATTTT. Its protein product is CAWSRDREVQPQHF.